A selection of T cell receptor beta chains follows, all from one sample in a study of blood T cell repertoires in COVID-19. Only in-frame clones appear in the TCRdb table, and some are missing; sequencing was by immunoSEQ multiplex PCR. There are more than 65,000 clones in the sample; roughly 78% occur only once, and 7% to 9% lies in the top ten. Source material: peripheral blood. These TCRs come from a human donor in a cohort sampled during active COVID-19. The conserved cysteine and the conserved F or W are not part of the CDR3 here. A D gene is named only where the DNA matches it firmly.

V gene,J gene,D gene,CDR3 protein
TRBV5-1,TRBJ1-3,-,ASSEGYSGNTIY
TRBV2,TRBJ1-6,-,ASSEGHNSPLH
TRBV12-5,TRBJ2-4,TRBD1,ASGLSAGGNIQY
TRBV25-1,TRBJ2-7,TRBD1,ASSEGTGYDEQY
TRBV7-8,TRBJ1-1,TRBD1,ASSLRPGTGVDTEAF
TRBV7-7,TRBJ2-7,-,ASSNRAGYEQY
TRBV6-6,TRBJ2-1,-,ASSYPPFTESNEQF
TRBV28,TRBJ1-6,-,ASSLGHSPLH
TRBV3-1/TRBV3-2,TRBJ2-2,-,ASSQASVGTGELF
TRBV12-3/TRBV12-4,TRBJ1-2,-,ASSQPRVVYT
TRBV7-3,TRBJ2-5,-,ASSYGVQETQY
TRBV19,TRBJ1-1,-,ASSGRAQVRTEAF
TRBV3-1/TRBV3-2,TRBJ1-4,TRBD1,ASSSTGTGREKLF
TRBV5-8,TRBJ1-1,-,ASSLWPGTEAF
TRBV18,TRBJ2-6,-,ASSLVGTAGANVLT
TRBV6-1,TRBJ1-2,TRBD1,ASSDDRAGGYT
TRBV5-1,TRBJ2-7,TRBD1,ASNFGQGSEQY
TRBV6-2/TRBV6-3,TRBJ1-2,-,ASSSAGYGYT
TRBV6-5,TRBJ1-1,-,ASAGVGNTEAF
TRBV27,TRBJ1-5,TRBD1,ASSPGQGASQH
TRBV14,TRBJ1-1,TRBD1,ASSRYMTGTGGLSTEAF
TRBV7-2,TRBJ2-5,-,ASSFGRKETQY
TRBV3-1/TRBV3-2,TRBJ2-7,-,ASSQTQTYEQY
TRBV30,TRBJ1-1,-,AWSAPGGSERLKAF
TRBV18,TRBJ2-7,TRBD1,ASSPILTGAIYEQY
TRBV24-1,TRBJ2-2,-,ATSAPSGNTGELF
TRBV7-6,TRBJ2-7,-,ASSLGRGYEQY
TRBV29-1,TRBJ1-1,TRBD1,SVRGQGVGRNTEAF
TRBV7-8,TRBJ1-1,-,ASNTRGGSITEAF
TRBV9,TRBJ2-5,-,ASSVEAGTYQETQY
TRBV3-1/TRBV3-2,TRBJ2-7,TRBD1,ASSRGRTGSYEQY